The 7 T cell receptor beta chains below all came from one sample that was sequenced in a study of T cells in Graves' hyperthyroidism and ophthalmopathy. Amplification of TCR beta CDR3 regions was performed using RNA transcripts as template. The HTBI primer set served for first-round RT-PCR of the TCR CDR3. TCRdb re-called the multiplex PCR reads through MiXCR, storing one row per CDR3 protein. This table has roughly 660,000 distinct CDR3 sequences, roughly 17% appearing once. Material for sequencing was blood. These receptors were taken from a man between 50 and 59 years old with Graves' hyperthyroidism.

The sample holds a few counts of this clonotype. V and J are TRBV19 and TRBJ2-1, with 14 bases lining up with TRBD2. J lost 8 bases, V lost 7 bases, and 1 base had no gene match. The CDR3 length is 13 residues. Germline CDR1 reads LNHDA; CDR2 reads SQIVND (reference sequence). CDR3 residues: CASKTSGRDEQFF. In nucleotides, the CDR3 is TGTGCCAGTAAGACTAGCGGGAGGGATGAGCAGTTCTTC.

In its sample, this clonotype was seen a few times. It may be a read error: a sequence one base away is much more abundant. CDR3 protein: CASSQADFYGNEQFF. CDR3 in DNA: TGTGCCAGCAGCCAAGCGGATTTCTACGGGAATGAGCAGTTCTTC. The chain recombines TRBV3-1 with TRBJ2-1; D is undetermined. There are 15 residues in the CDR3. The germline V gene encodes CDR1 LGHDT and CDR2 YNNKEL (reference sequence). Trimming took off 1 base at V and 7 bases at J, with 14 bases between the two ends.

On this clonotype: Since a much larger clone is just one base distant, this may be a read error. Since no conserved phenylalanine or tryptophan closes the CDR3, a read error is the likely cause. The chain recombines TRBV27 with TRBJ2-1; no reliable D call. The V and J ends lost 5 bases and 0 bases respectively, with 14 bases between them. Germline V lookup: CDR1 MNHEY, CDR2 SMNVEV (reference sequence). This CDR3 is 16 amino acids long. The chain's CDR3 is CASSKSYHTSYNEQFS. The CDR3, as DNA: TGTGCCAGCAGTAAGTCATATCATACCTCCTACAATGAGCAGTTCTCC.

This clonotype showed up many times. The DNA for the CDR3 is TGTGCCAGCAGTTCCGGGACTAGCGGGCTCTACGAGCAGTACTTC. This translates into CASSSGTSGLYEQYF. The chain combines TRBV6-5 with TRBJ2-7; 12 nucleotides match TRBD2. Germline values: CDR1 MNHEY, CDR2 SVGAGI. V shed 4 bases, J shed 3 bases, and the junction held 4 bases outside the gene matches. The CDR3 has 15 residues.

This clonotype was observed at least ten times. The chain is built from TRBV9 and TRBJ2-4; 7 nucleotides align to TRBD1. CDR3 length: 14 residues. The J segment lost 7 bases and the V segment lost 4 bases, leaving 8 bases of the junction unmatched. Germline lookup yields CDR1 SGDLS and CDR2 YYNGEE. CDR3 DNA: TGTGCCAGCAGCAGACGACAGGGAAATAACATTCAGTACTTC. Protein sequence: CASSRRQGNNIQYF.

The gene calls are TRBV6-5 and TRBJ1-1; unclear D gene. V was clipped by 4 bases and J by 4 bases, with 16 bases between them. The CDR3 extends over 15 amino acids. CDR1 is MNHEY, CDR2 SVGAGI, per germline. The CDR3 loop is CASSLDGVWGTEAFF. The CDR3 region has the DNA TGTGCCAGCAGTTTAGACGGGGTCTGGGGCACTGAAGCTTTCTTT.

This clonotype was seen at least ten times. The chain carries TRBV28 and TRBJ2-1, with 7 positions matching TRBD2. The CDR3 consists of 16 residues. Trimming took 2 bases from V and 0 from J; bases not matched to a gene: 4. Germline V gene lookup returns CDR1 MDHEN and CDR2 SYDVKM. CDR3 nucleotide sequence: TGTGCCAGCAGTTTAGGGAGGGCCGCCTCCTACAATGAGCAGTTCTTC. Its protein is CASSLGRAASYNEQFF.